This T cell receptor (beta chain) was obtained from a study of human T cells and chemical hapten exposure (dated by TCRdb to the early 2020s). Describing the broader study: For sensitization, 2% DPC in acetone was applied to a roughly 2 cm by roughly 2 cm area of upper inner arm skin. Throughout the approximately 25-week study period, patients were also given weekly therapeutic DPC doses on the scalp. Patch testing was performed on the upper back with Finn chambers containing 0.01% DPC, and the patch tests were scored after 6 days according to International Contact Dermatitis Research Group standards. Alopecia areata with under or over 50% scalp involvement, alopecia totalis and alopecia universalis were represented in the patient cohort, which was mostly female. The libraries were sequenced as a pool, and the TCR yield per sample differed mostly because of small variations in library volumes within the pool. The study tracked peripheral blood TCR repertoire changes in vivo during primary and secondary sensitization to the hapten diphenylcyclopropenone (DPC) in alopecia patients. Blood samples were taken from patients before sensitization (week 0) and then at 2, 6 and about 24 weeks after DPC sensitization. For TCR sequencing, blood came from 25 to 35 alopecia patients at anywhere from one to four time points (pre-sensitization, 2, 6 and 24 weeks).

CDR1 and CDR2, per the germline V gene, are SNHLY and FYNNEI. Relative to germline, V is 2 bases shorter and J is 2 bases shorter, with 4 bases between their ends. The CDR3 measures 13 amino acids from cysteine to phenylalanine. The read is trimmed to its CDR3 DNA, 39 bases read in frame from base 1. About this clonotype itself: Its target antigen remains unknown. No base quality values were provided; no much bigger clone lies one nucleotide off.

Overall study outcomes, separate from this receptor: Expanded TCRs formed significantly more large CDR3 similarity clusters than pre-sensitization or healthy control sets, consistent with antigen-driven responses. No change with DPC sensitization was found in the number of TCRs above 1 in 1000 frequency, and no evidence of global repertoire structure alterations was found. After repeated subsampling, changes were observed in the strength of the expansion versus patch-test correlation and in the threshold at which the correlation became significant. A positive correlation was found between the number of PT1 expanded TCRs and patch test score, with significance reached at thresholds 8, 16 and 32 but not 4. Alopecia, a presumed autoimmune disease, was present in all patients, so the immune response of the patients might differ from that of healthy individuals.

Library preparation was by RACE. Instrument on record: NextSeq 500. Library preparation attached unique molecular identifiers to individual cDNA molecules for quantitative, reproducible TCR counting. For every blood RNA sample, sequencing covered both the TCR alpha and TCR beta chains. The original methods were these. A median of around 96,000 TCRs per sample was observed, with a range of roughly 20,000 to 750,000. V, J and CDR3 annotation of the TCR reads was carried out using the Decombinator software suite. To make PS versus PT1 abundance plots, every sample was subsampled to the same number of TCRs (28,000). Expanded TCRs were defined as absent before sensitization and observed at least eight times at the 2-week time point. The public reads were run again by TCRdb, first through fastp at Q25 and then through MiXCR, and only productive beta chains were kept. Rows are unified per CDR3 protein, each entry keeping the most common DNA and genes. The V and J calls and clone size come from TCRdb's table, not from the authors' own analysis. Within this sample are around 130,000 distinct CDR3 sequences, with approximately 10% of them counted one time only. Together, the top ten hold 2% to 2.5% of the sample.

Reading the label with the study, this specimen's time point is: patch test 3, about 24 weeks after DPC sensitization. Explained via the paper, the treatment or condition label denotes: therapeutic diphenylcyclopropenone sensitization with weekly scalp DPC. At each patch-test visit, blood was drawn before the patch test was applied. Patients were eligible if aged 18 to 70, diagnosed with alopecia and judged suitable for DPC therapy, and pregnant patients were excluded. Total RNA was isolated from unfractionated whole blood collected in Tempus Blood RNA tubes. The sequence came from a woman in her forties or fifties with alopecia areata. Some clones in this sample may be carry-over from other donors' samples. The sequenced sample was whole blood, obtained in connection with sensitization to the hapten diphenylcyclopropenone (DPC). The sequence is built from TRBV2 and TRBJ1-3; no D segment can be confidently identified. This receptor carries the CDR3 CASSEWAGNTIYF. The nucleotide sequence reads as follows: TGTGCCAGCAGTGAATGGGCTGGAAACACCATATATTTT.